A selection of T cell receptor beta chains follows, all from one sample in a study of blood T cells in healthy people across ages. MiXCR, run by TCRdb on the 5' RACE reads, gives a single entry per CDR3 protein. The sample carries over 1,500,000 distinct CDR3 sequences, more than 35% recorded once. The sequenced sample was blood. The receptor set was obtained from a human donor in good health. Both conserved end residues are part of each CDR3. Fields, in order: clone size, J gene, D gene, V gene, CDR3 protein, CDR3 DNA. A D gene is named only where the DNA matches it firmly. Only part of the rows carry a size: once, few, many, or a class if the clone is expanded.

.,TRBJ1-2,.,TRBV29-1,CSGGESNYGYTF,TGCAGCGGGGGCGAGTCGAACTATGGCTACACCTTC
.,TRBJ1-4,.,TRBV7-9,CASSLSWESGVKLFF,TGTGCCAGCAGCTTATCATGGGAATCGGGAGTAAAACTGTTTTTT
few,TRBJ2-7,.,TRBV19,CASSPQGLHYEQYF,TGTGCCAGTAGTCCCCAGGGTCTCCACTACGAGCAGTACTTC
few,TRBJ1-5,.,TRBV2,CASSPARRRNQPQHF,TGTGCCAGCAGTCCAGCCCGCAGGCGCAATCAGCCCCAGCATTTT
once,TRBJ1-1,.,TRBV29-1,CSVSTRQALNTEAFF,TGCAGCGTCTCGACCCGACAGGCCTTGAACACTGAAGCTTTCTTT
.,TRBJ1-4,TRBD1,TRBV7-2,CASSLDGQGAEKLFF,TGTGCCAGCAGCTTAGATGGACAGGGTGCGGAAAAACTGTTTTTT
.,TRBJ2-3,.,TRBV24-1,CATQEGIKTDTQYF,TGTGCCACCCAGGAAGGGATTAAGACAGATACGCAGTATTTT
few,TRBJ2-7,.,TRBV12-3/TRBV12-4,CASSFDSAYEQYF,TGTGCCAGCAGTTTTGACAGCGCGTACGAGCAGTACTTC
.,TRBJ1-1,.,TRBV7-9,CASSLRARGAHENTEAFF,TGTGCCAGCAGCTTAAGGGCTAGGGGGGCCCATGAGAACACTGAAGCTTTCTTT
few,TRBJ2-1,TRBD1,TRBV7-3,CASSLGQGSVNEQFF,TGTGCCAGCAGCCTCGGACAGGGATCGGTCAATGAGCAGTTCTTC
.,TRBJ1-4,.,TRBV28,CASSLWGRTNEKLFF,TGTGCCAGCAGTTTATGGGGCAGAACTAATGAAAAACTGTTTTTT
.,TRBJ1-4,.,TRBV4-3,CASSPVFWAGSEKLFF,TGCGCCAGCAGCCCAGTTTTTTGGGCAGGGAGTGAAAAACTGTTTTTT
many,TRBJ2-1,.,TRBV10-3,CATDRALDGEQFF,TGTGCCACAGACCGGGCCCTAGACGGTGAGCAGTTCTTC
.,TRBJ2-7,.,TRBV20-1,CSARQALSYEQYF,TGCAGTGCTAGACAGGCCCTCTCCTACGAGCAGTACTTC
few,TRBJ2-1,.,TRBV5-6,CASSLPGPLRNEQFF,TGTGCCAGCAGCCTGCCGGGACCCCTCCGCAATGAGCAGTTCTTC
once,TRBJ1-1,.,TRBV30,CAWSWAGLNTEAFF,TGTGCCTGGAGTTGGGCAGGGTTGAACACTGAAGCTTTCTTT
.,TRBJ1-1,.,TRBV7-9,CASSLINEAFF,TGTGCCAGCAGCTTAATCAACGAAGCTTTCTTT
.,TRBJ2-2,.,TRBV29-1,CSVELGSGIGGELFF,TGCAGCGTTGAACTGGGATCAGGAATAGGCGGGGAGCTGTTTTTT
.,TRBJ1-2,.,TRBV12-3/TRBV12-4,CASTWLRGEGYTF,TGTGCCAGCACCTGGCTCAGGGGAGAAGGCTACACCTTC
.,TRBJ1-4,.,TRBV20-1,CSARRAPYEKLFF,TGCAGTGCTAGACGGGCCCCCTATGAAAAACTGTTTTTT
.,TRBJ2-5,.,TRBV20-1,CSATTKETQYF,TGCAGTGCTACAACCAAAGAGACCCAGTACTTC
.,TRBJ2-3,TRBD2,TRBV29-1,CSVERDSGGYTDTQYF,TGCAGCGTTGAGCGTGATAGCGGGGGGTACACAGATACGCAGTATTTT